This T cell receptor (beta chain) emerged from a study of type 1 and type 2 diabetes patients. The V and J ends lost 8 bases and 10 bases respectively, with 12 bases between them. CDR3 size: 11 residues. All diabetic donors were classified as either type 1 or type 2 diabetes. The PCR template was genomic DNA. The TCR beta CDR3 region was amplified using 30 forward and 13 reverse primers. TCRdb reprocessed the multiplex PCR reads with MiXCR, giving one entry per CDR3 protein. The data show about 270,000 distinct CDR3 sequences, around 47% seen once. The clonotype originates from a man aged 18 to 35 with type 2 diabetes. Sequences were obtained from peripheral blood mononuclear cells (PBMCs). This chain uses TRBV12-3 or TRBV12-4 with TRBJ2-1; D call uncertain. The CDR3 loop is CASWGTTEQFF. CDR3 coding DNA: TGTGCCAGCTGGGGAACGACGGAGCAGTTCTTC.